A single sample is the source of the 12 T cell receptor beta chains below, sequenced in a study of graft-versus-host responses after intestinal transplantation. The table came from immunoSEQ multiplex PCR; TCRdb's copy has only in-frame clones and leaves some out. Among approximately 71,000 clones listed, roughly 90% were seen once. These receptors' antigens are unknown. This specimen consisted of unstimulated CD8+ T cells sorted from spleen or lymph node cells, obtained before intestinal transplant. Receptors originate from a human donor who received an intestinal transplant.

The rearrangement uses TRBV10-3 and TRBJ2-1; 7 bases map to TRBD1. The CDR3 spans 15 residues. In germline, CDR1 is ENHRY, CDR2 SYGVKD. Trimming removed 6 bases from V and 0 bases from J; junction bases left unmatched: 5. The DNA for the CDR3 is TGTGCCATCAGCGCCGACAGGGACTCCTACAATGAGCAGTTCTTC. It is translated as CAISADRDSYNEQFF.

V gene TRBV6-1 combines with J gene TRBJ2-7; a possible D gene is TRBD1 (6 bases). Germline values: CDR1 MNHNS, CDR2 SASEGT. Between the trimmed V and J ends, which lost 1 base and 3 bases, there was a span of 10 bases. The CDR3 consists of 14 residues. The CDR3 protein is CASSEGTVGYEQYF. CDR3 sequence (DNA): TGTGCCAGCAGTGAAGGGACAGTGGGCTACGAGCAGTACTTC.

This rearrangement joins TRBV7-6 to TRBJ2-7; D might be TRBD1 (5 bases). CDR3 size: 13 residues. V lost 4 bases and J lost 10, with 17 bases in between. Germline-derived CDR1 and CDR2 are SGHVS and FNYEAQ. In DNA form, the CDR3 reads TGTGCCAGCAGCTCCATTCAGGGAAGGATCCAGTACTTC. Encoded protein: CASSSIQGRIQYF.

The gene calls are TRBV5-4 and TRBJ2-3, with a tentative D call TRBD2 (5 bases). Trimming removed 0 bases from V and 5 bases from J, with 10 bases in between. Germline V gene data show CDR1 as SGHNT and CDR2 as YYREEE (reference sequence). The CDR3 totals 14 residues. CDR3 DNA sequence: TGTGCCAGCAGCTTGGAGATAGCGAAAGATACGCAGTATTTT. Translated: CASSLEIAKDTQYF.

This chain links TRBV2 with TRBJ2-1; 10 bases map to TRBD2. The CDR3 has 16 amino acids. V lost 4 bases to trimming and J lost 3 bases; unmatched junction nucleotides: 6. CDR1 and CDR2 from the germline V gene are SNHLY and FYNNEI. The CDR3 sequence is CASSVAGGGFYNEQFF. The CDR3 DNA reads TGTGCCAGCAGTGTAGCGGGAGGCGGTTTCTACAATGAGCAGTTCTTC.

The chain recombines TRBV19 with TRBJ2-7; 7 nucleotides align to TRBD1. Per the germline V gene, CDR1 is LNHDA and CDR2 is SQIVND (reference sequence). This CDR3 is 12 amino acids long. V was clipped by 9 bases and J by 1 base; unmatched bases: 3. Here the CDR3 reads CASGDSSYEQYF. As DNA, the CDR3 is TGTGCCAGCGGGGACAGTTCCTACGAGCAGTACTTC.

The V gene is TRBV4-1, the J gene TRBJ1-5; TRBD1 might be the D (6 bases). CDR3 length: 17 residues. V lost 1 base, J lost 3 bases, and 16 bases lay in between. CDR1 and CDR2 from the germline V gene are MGHRA and YSYEKL. The CDR3 sequence is CASSQGPGVISNQPQHF. The CDR3 region has the DNA TGCGCCAGCAGCCAAGGGCCAGGGGTGATTTCCAATCAGCCCCAGCATTTT.

The rearrangement links TRBV7-9 to TRBJ2-7; 10 bases align to TRBD1. V dropped 1 base and J dropped 2; count of bases not matched to a gene: 5. CDR3 length equals 16 residues. Germline CDR1 and CDR2: SEHNR and FQNEAQ (reference sequence). CDR3 DNA sequence: TGTGCCAGCAGCTTAGGACAGGGGGCGATTACCTACGAGCAGTACTTC. As protein: CASSLGQGAITYEQYF.

The chain carries TRBV4-1 and TRBJ2-5; 11 bases line up with TRBD2. There are 14 residues in the CDR3. J lost 5 bases, V lost 4 bases, and 3 bases had no gene match. CDR1 MGHRA and CDR2 YSYEKL come from the germline V gene. This CDR3 reads CASSLLAGDETQYF. The CDR3 nucleotides read TGCGCCAGCAGCCTACTAGCGGGAGACGAGACCCAGTACTTC.

The chain employs TRBV29-1 and TRBJ2-7, with 8 bases identical to TRBD2. The CDR3 is made up of 13 amino acids. Germline V lookup: CDR1 SQVTM, CDR2 ANQGSEA. V lost 7 bases to trimming and J lost 4 bases; unmatched junction nucleotides: 9. The CDR3 DNA reads as TGCAGCGCTACCTTAGCGGGAACGTACGAGCAGTACTTC. Translated, it gives CSATLAGTYEQYF.

The J gene is TRBJ2-7, the V gene TRBV4-1; 7 bases are shared with TRBD1. Unmatched junction bases numbered 15, after V lost 1 base and J lost 3 bases. CDR1 MGHRA and CDR2 YSYEKL come from the germline V gene. This CDR3 region has 18 residues. CDR3 loop: CASSQVVRWGQLHYEQYF. CDR3 DNA sequence: TGCGCCAGCAGCCAAGTGGTTCGGTGGGGACAGTTGCACTACGAGCAGTACTTC.

The chain has TRBV7-3 and TRBJ2-1; 12 nucleotides align to TRBD2. The J segment lost 8 bases and the V segment lost 4 bases, leaving 12 bases of the junction unmatched. Germline values: CDR1 SGHTA, CDR2 FQGTGA. The CDR3 has 17 amino acids. Here the CDR3 DNA reads TGTGCCAGCAGCTCCGATCGACTAGCGGGAGTGGAGGATGAGCAGTTCTTC. This codes for CASSSDRLAGVEDEQFF.